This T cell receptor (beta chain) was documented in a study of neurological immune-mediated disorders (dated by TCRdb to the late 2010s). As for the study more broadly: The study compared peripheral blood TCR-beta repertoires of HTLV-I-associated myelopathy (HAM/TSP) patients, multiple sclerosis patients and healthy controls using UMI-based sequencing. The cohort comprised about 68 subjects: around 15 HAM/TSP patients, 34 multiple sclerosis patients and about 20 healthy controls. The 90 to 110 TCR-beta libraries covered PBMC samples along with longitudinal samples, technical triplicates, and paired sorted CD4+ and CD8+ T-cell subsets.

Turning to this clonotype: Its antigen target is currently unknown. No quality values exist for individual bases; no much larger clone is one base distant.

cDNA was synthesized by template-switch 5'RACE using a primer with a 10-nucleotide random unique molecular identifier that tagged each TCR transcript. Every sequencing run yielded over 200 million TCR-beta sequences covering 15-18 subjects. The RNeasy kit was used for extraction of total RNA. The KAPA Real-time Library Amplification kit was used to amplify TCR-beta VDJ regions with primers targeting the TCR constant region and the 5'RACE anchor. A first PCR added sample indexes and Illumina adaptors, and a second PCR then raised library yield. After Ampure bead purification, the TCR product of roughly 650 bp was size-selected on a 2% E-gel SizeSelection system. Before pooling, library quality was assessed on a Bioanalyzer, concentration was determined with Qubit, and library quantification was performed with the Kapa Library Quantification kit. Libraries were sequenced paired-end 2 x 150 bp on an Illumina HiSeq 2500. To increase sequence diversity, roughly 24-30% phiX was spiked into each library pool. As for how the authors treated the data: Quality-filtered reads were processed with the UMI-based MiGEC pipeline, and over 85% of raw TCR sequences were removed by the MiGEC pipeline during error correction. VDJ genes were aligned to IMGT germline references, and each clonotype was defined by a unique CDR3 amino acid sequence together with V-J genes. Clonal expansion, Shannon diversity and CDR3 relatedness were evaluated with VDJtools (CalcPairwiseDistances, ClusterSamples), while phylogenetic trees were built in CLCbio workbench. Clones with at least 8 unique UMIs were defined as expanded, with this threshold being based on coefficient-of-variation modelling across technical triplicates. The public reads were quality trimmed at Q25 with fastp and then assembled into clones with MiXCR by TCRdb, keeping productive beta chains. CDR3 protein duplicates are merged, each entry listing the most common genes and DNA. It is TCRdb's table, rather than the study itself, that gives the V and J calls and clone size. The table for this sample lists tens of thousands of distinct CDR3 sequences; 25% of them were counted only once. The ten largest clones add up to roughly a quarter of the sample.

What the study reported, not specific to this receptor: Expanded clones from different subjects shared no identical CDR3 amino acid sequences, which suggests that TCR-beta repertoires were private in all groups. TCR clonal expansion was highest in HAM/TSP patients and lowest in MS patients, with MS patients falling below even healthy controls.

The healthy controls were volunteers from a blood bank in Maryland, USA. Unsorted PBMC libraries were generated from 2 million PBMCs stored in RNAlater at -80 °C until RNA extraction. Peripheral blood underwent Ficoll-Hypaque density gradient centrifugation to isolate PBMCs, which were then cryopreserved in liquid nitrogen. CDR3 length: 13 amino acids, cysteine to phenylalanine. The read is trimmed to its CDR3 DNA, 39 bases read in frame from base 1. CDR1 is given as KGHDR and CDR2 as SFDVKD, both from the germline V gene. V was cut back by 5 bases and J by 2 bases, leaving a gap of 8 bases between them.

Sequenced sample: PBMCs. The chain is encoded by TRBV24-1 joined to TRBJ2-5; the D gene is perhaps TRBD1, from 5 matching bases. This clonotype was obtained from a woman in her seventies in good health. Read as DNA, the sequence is TGTGCCACCAGTGGGGGCGGACAAGAGACCCAGTACTTC. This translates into CATSGGGQETQYF.